This T cell receptor (beta chain) was sequenced during a study of T cell clonotyping in hematopoietic cell transplantation. Clones were read by immunoSEQ multiplex PCR, and TCRdb kept only the in-frame ones, dropping some. The sample shows fewer than 70,000 clones, 94% of them seen only once. Study conclusions and caveats: Few recipient clonotypes overlapped donors; over 95% were de novo at given depth. Without cell sorting, CD4 versus CD8 contributions remain unresolved. Broader posttransplant TCR repertoire diversity was predicted by graft donor and pretransplant recipient Inverse Simpson Index values. Recipient TCR diversity dropped after transplant; expanded clonotypes rose from day 30 to 180.

The germline V gene has CDR1 SGHAT and CDR2 FQNNGV. Trimming removed 7 bases at V and 4 bases at J, with 17 bases between. The CDR3 loop spans 14 amino acids. On this clone itself: Its antigen is undetermined.

This sequence was found in a man in his fifties in good health. Some clones in this sample may be carry-over from other donors' samples. The specimen sequenced was peripheral blood mononuclear cells. This chain connects TRBV11-2 to TRBJ2-7; TRBD2 is a possible D gene (6 bases). CDR3 DNA: TGTGCCAGCAACCCTCAAGCGGGCGGTTACGAGCAGTACTTC. It encodes CASNPQAGGYEQYF. The full variable domain, in which reference TRBV11-2 and TRBJ2-7 provide the parts outside the CDR3, is EAGVAQSPRYKIIEKRQSVAFWCNPISGHATLYWYQQILGQGPKLLIQFQNNGVVDDSQLPKDRFSAERLKGVDSTLKIQPAKLEDSAVYLCASNPQAGGYEQYFGPGTRLTVT.